This TCR beta chain was found in a study of CD4 T cells in relation to SARS-CoV-2 and coronaviruses. Findings and caveats of the study: No donor gave both pre-pandemic and post-infection samples. Around 60% of donors had memory CD4+ clonotypes crossrecognizing SARS-CoV-2 and common cold coronavirus spike.

Concerning this clone itself: The antigen is undetermined.

The V end lost 3 bases, the J end lost 1 base, and 18 bases lay between the germline ends. Germline V lookup: CDR1 LNHDA, CDR2 SQIVND (reference sequence). There are 17 residues in the CDR3. CD4+ T cells from unexposed donors were obtained before the COVID-19 pandemic (2011-2018). After roughly 9 days of culture, CD4+ T cells were isolated. Sequenced by immunoSEQ multiplex PCR; TCRdb stores in-frame clones only, minus some. Of some 16,000 clones listed, nearly 85% were seen once; the top ten hold under 50%. Sequences were obtained from CD4+ T cells from PBMCs, cultured in vitro. The chain links TRBV19 to TRBJ2-5; D may be TRBD2 (5 bases). This TCR derives from a human donor in good health. CDR3 bases: TGTGCCAGTAGTATCTCTACGGGGAACTCCCGCCAAGAGACCCAGTACTTC. Translating gives CASSISTGNSRQETQYF.